Shown below are 23 T cell receptor beta chains from a single sample sequenced in a study of blood T cell repertoires in COVID-19. Some clones are missing from TCRdb's copy, which holds only in-frame ones; the method was immunoSEQ multiplex PCR. The sample lists around 160,000 clones; approximately 93% were seen once. The sequenced sample was peripheral blood. Receptors were obtained from an older woman with COVID-19, enrolled during active disease.

The chain is built from TRBV29-1 and TRBJ1-4; 7 bases map to TRBD1. Looked up from germline, CDR1 is SQVTM and CDR2 is ANQGSEA. This CDR3 has 12 amino acids. The ends lost 6 bases at V and 5 bases at J; junction bases unmatched: 3. CDR3 protein: CSVGDSNEKLFF. The DNA for the CDR3 is TGCAGCGTAGGGGACAGCAATGAAAAACTGTTTTTT. The full variable domain, with the rest looked up from reference TRBV29-1 and TRBJ1-4, is SAVISQKPSRDICQRGTSLTIQCQVDSQVTMMFWYRQQPGQSLTLIATANQGSEATYESGFVIDKFPISRPNLTFSTLTVSNMSPEDSSIYLCSVGDSNEKLFFGSGTQLSVL.

The chain has TRBV6-6 and TRBJ2-2; D is unresolved. The CDR3 has 13 residues. With 3 bases removed from V and 2 bases from J, the gap between germline ends came to 4 bases. CDR1 and CDR2 (germline): MNHNY, SVGAGI (reference sequence). CDR3 protein: CASSYQNTGELFF. The CDR3 bases are TGTGCCAGCAGTTATCAAAACACCGGGGAGCTGTTTTTT.

The V call is TRBV5-4, the J call TRBJ1-2; maybe TRBD1 (5 bases). This CDR3 is built from 16 residues. Trimming pared 2 bases from V and 4 bases from J, leaving 18 bases between. Germline CDR1 is SGHNT and CDR2 is YYREEE (reference sequence). Written as DNA, the CDR3 is TGTGCCAGCAGCTTCGACCCCGTAGGGGCGGCCTATGGCTACACCTTC. Its translation: CASSFDPVGAAYGYTF.

The chain couples TRBV5-1 to TRBJ2-6, with a possible D match to TRBD1 (6 bases). Germline V gene data show CDR1 as SGHRS and CDR2 as YFSETQ. The CDR3 length is 17 residues. Trimming stripped 0 bases from V and 4 bases from J, with 14 bases between. CDR3 residues: CASSLAMQGSGANVLTF. CDR3 coding DNA: TGCGCCAGCAGCTTGGCCATGCAGGGGTCCGGGGCCAACGTCCTGACTTTC.

The V call is TRBV12-3 or TRBV12-4, the J call TRBJ1-2, with D maybe TRBD1 (6 bases). V lost 5 bases to trimming and J lost 8 bases, with 15 bases between them. CDR3 length: 13 amino acids. The CDR3 region has the DNA TGTGCCAGCAGTCTTGACAGGAGAAAGGGCTACACCTTC. This codes for CASSLDRRKGYTF.

This clone was recorded once. The chain employs TRBV20-1 and TRBJ1-1, with 7 positions matching TRBD1. V was clipped by 5 bases and J by 7 bases; unmatched bases: 4. The CDR3 is 11 amino acids. Germline values: CDR1 DFQATT, CDR2 SNEGSKA (reference sequence). The CDR3 DNA reads TGCAGTGCTGACAGGGAGTATGAAGCTTTCTTT. Translating it yields CSADREYEAFF.

The rearrangement joins TRBV9 to TRBJ1-2; perhaps TRBD1 as D (5 bases). The V end lost 0 bases, the J end lost 5 bases, and 11 bases lay between the germline ends. From germline, CDR1 is SGDLS and CDR2 YYNGEE. The CDR3 has 14 amino acids. The CDR3 is CASSVDGTLYGYTF. The CDR3, as DNA: TGTGCCAGCAGCGTAGACGGGACTTTATATGGCTACACCTTC.

The V call is TRBV6-5, the J call TRBJ1-2; 7 bases are a match to TRBD1. This CDR3 is 11 amino acids long. The V gene end was trimmed by 5 bases and the J gene end by 10 bases; junction bases not matched to a gene: 4. Per the germline V gene, CDR1 is MNHEY and CDR2 is SVGAGI. CDR3 nucleotide sequence: TGTGCCAGCAGTCGCGACAGGGACTACACCTTC. Encoded protein: CASSRDRDYTF.

The rearrangement uses TRBV9 and TRBJ1-3, with D possibly matching TRBD1 (6 bases). V dropped 4 bases and J dropped 0 bases, with 11 bases sitting between them. The length of the CDR3 is 15 residues. Germline lookup yields CDR1 SGDLS and CDR2 YYNGEE. The CDR3 region has the DNA TGTGCCAGCAGCACCTTGGACAGCTCTGGAAACACCATATATTTT. This gives the protein CASSTLDSSGNTIYF.

As regards this clone: The same CDR3 is also encoded by other DNA sequences in this sample. The rearrangement uses TRBV9 and TRBJ1-1; D unresolved. CDR3 size: 13 residues. Germline lookup yields CDR1 SGDLS and CDR2 YYNGEE. Trimming took off 2 bases at V and 0 bases at J, with 5 bases between the two ends. CDR3 nucleotides: TGTGCCAGCAGCGTGTCCGTGAACACTGAAGCTTTCTTT. Translating it yields CASSVSVNTEAFF.

This rearrangement joins TRBV4-2 to TRBJ1-1, with TRBD1 matching over 9 bases. The CDR3 spans 17 residues. Germline V gene sequence: CDR1 LGHNA, CDR2 YNFKEQ. V gave up 0 bases and J gave up 0 bases; unmatched junction bases: 5. As DNA, the CDR3 is TGTGCCAGCAGCCAAGAGGGGGACAGGGCAATGAACACTGAAGCTTTCTTT. Translating gives CASSQEGDRAMNTEAFF.

The chain is built from TRBV19 and TRBJ2-2; 8 bases align to TRBD1. The J segment lost 4 bases and the V segment lost 7 bases, leaving 5 bases of the junction unmatched. CDR3 size: 14 residues. Per the germline V gene, CDR1 is LNHDA and CDR2 is SQIVND (reference sequence). CDR3 coding DNA: TGTGCCAGTATAGGCAGGGGGCTCACCGGGGAGCTGTTTTTT. It yields the protein CASIGRGLTGELFF.

CDR3 amino acids: CASSLLRTDTQYF. Written as DNA, the CDR3 is TGTGCCAGCAGCTTACTACGCACAGATACGCAGTATTTT. This chain connects TRBV7-2 to TRBJ2-3, with no clear D. This CDR3 is built from 13 residues. Trimming removed 2 bases from V and 1 base from J, with 4 bases in between. The germline V gene encodes CDR1 SGHTA and CDR2 FQGNSA.

This chain joins TRBV5-4 and TRBJ2-1; maybe TRBD1 (5 bases). The germline V gene encodes CDR1 SGHNT and CDR2 YYREEE (reference sequence). The ends were cut back, 4 bases at V and 0 bases at J, with 11 bases in the middle. The CDR3 sequence is 15 residues long. CDR3 sequence reads: CASSKDMSSYNEQFF. CDR3 nucleotides: TGTGCCAGCAGCAAGGACATGAGCTCCTACAATGAGCAGTTCTTC. The variable domain in full, with the rest retrieved from reference TRBV5-4 and TRBJ2-1, is ETGVTQSPTHLIKTRGQQVTLRCSSQSGHNTVSWYQQALGQGPQFIFQYYREEENGRGNFPPRFSGLQFPNYSSELNVNALELDDSALYLCASSKDMSSYNEQFFGPGTRLTVL.

The gene calls are TRBV5-5 and TRBJ2-5; maybe TRBD1 (6 bases). CDR1 and CDR2 from the germline V gene are SGHKS and YYEKEE (reference sequence). The length of the CDR3 is 15 residues. Trimming cost V 4 bases and J 2 bases, with 15 bases left between them. The CDR3 region is CASSQDRLLQETQYF. The CDR3 DNA sequence: TGTGCCAGCAGCCAGGACAGACTGCTTCAAGAGACCCAGTACTTC.

The table lists this clone with a few counts. Other DNA sequences in the sample encode the same CDR3. The chain employs TRBV7-2 and TRBJ1-5; the D gene is possibly TRBD1 (6 bases). Trimming shortened V by 3 bases and J by 6 bases, and 12 bases separated the two germline ends. Germline assignment: CDR1 SGHTA and CDR2 FQGNSA. This CDR3 is 14 amino acids long. This CDR3 reads CASSFGQKGQPQHF. The CDR3 DNA reads as TGTGCCAGCAGCTTTGGACAGAAGGGTCAGCCCCAGCATTTT.

V usage is TRBV27 and J usage is TRBJ1-2; D is perhaps TRBD1 (5 bases). This CDR3 comprises 16 residues. The germline CDR1 and CDR2 sequences are MNHEY and SMNVEV (reference sequence). Trimming pared 0 bases from V and 1 base from J, leaving 12 bases between. CDR3 bases: TGTGCCAGCAGTTTATCGTTCGCGCAGGGTAACTATGGCTACACCTTC. It translates to CASSLSFAQGNYGYTF.

The V call is TRBV6-5, the J call TRBJ2-1; 9 bases are shared with TRBD1. This CDR3 is built from 15 residues. Trimming at V came to 7 bases and at J to 4 bases, leaving 8 bases not matched to a gene. Germline V gene data show CDR1 as MNHEY and CDR2 as SVGAGI. CDR3 coding DNA: TGTGCCAGCAATCGGGACAGGGCTAAGTACAATGAGCAGTTCTTC. It translates to CASNRDRAKYNEQFF.

The chain employs TRBV7-9 and TRBJ1-1; perhaps TRBD1 as D (5 bases). This CDR3 is built from 14 residues. The V gene lost 5 bases and the J gene lost 1 base, with 11 bases spanning the gap. In germline, CDR1 is SEHNR, CDR2 FQNEAQ (reference sequence). This chain's CDR3 is CASSPGLQNTEAFF. The CDR3 coding sequence is TGTGCCAGCAGCCCGGGACTCCAGAACACTGAAGCTTTCTTT.

The CDR3 sequence: CASTDVGTVYGYTF. In DNA, the CDR3 is TGTGCCAGCACGGACGTCGGGACAGTCTATGGCTACACCTTC. This chain uses TRBV6-5 with TRBJ1-2, with TRBD1 matching 7 bases. The CDR3 has 14 residues. After removal of 7 bases from V and 4 bases from J, the junction contained 9 bases not matched to a gene. CDR1 MNHEY and CDR2 SVGAGI come from the germline V gene.

The chain joins TRBV19 to TRBJ1-6; D is unresolved. CDR3 length: 16 residues. The V gene lost 3 bases and the J gene lost 7 bases, with 16 bases spanning the gap. Germline CDR1 reads LNHDA; CDR2 reads SQIVND (reference sequence). The DNA for the CDR3 is TGTGCCAGTAGTATCCCCACCTCAGGAGGGAATTCACCCCTCCACTTT. It is translated as CASSIPTSGGNSPLHF.

This sequence joins TRBV5-1 and TRBJ1-3; possible D gene TRBD1, 6 bases. In germline, CDR1 is SGHRS, CDR2 YFSETQ. CDR3 size: 15 residues. Trimming removed 3 bases from V and 0 bases from J, with 10 bases in between. This chain's CDR3 is CASSSGQNSGNTIYF. CDR3 coding DNA: TGCGCCAGCAGCTCAGGACAGAACTCTGGAAACACCATATATTTT.

The chain recombines TRBV7-9 with TRBJ1-2; D ambiguous. There are 14 residues in the CDR3. Germline CDR1 is SEHNR and CDR2 is FQNEAQ (reference sequence). Trimming removed 1 base from V and 0 bases from J, with 6 bases in between. CDR3 region: CASSLDPANYGYTF. As DNA, the CDR3 is TGTGCCAGCAGCTTAGATCCAGCTAACTATGGCTACACCTTC.